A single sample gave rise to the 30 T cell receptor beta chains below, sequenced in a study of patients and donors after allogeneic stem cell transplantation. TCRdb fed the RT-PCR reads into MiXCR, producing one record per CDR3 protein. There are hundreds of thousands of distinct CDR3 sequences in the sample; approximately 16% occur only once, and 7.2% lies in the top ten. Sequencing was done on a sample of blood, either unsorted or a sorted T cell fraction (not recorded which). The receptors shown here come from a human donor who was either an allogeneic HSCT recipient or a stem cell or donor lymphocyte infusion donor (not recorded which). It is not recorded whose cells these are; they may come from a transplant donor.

CDR3 sequence reads: CASSQDGLATNEQFF. CDR3 sequence (DNA): TGTGCCAGCAGCCAAGATGGGCTAGCGACCAATGAGCAGTTCTTC. The rearrangement uses TRBV3-1 and TRBJ2-1; D is perhaps TRBD2 (6 bases). Trimming shortened V by 0 bases and J by 6 bases, and 12 bases separated the two germline ends. The germline V gene has CDR1 LGHDT and CDR2 YNNKEL (reference sequence). The CDR3 is 15 residues long.

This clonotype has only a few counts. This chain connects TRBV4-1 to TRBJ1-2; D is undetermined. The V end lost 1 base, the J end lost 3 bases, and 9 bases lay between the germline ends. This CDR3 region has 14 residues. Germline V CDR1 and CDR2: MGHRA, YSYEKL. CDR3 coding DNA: TGCGCCAGCAGCCAAGCGATGGGTTACTATGGCTACACCTTC. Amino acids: CASSQAMGYYGYTF.

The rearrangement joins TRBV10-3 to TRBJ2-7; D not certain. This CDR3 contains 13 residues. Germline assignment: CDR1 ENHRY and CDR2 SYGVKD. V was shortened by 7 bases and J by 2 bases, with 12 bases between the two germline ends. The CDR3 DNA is TGTGCCATCAAGGGCCCCTCCCCCTACGAGCAGTACTTC. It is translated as CAIKGPSPYEQYF.

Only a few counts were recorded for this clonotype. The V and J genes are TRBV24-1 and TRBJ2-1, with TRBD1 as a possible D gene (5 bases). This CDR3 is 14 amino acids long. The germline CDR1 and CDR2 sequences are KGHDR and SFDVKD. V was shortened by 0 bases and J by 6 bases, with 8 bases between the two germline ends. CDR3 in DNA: TGTGCCACCAGTGATTTGCACAGGTTCAATGAGCAGTTCTTC. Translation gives CATSDLHRFNEQFF.

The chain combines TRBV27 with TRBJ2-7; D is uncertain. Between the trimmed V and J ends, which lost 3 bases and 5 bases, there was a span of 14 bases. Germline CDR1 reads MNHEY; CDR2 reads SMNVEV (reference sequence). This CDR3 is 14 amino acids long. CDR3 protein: CASSLRLGGNEQYF. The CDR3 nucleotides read TGTGCCAGCAGTTTGAGGCTGGGTGGCAACGAGCAGTACTTC.

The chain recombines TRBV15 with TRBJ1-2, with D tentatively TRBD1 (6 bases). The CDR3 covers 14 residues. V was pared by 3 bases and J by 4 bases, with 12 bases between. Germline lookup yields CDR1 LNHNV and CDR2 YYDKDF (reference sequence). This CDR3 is CATSREGVLYGYTF. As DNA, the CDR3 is TGTGCCACCAGCAGGGAGGGGGTTCTCTATGGCTACACCTTC.

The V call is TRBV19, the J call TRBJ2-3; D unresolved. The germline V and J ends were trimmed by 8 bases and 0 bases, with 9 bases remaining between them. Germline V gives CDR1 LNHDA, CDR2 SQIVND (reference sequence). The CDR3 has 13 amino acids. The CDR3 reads CASCPTSTDTQYF. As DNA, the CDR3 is TGTGCCAGTTGTCCGACTAGCACAGATACGCAGTATTTT.

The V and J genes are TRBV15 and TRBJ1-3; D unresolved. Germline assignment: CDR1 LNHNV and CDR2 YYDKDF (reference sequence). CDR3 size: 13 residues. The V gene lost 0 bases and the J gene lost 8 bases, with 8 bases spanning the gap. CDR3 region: CATSRDRKDTIYF. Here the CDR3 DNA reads TGTGCCACCAGCAGAGATCGTAAGGACACCATATATTTT.

The CDR3 sequence: CASSHRRVTTYEQYF. CDR3 bases: TGTGCCAGCAGCCACCGAAGGGTGACAACCTACGAGCAGTACTTC. The genes are TRBV6-2 or TRBV6-3 and TRBJ2-7; D remains unclear. Germline assignment: CDR1 MNHEY and CDR2 SVGEGT. The V gene lost 6 bases and the J gene lost 2 bases, with 17 bases spanning the gap. This CDR3 comprises 15 residues.

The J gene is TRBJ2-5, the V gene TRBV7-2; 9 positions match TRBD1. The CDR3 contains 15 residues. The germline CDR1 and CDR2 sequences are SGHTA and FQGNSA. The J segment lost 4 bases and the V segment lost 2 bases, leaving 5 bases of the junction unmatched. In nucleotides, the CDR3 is TGTGCCAGCAGCTTAAGGGACAGGGCTCGAGAGACCCAGTACTTC. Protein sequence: CASSLRDRARETQYF.

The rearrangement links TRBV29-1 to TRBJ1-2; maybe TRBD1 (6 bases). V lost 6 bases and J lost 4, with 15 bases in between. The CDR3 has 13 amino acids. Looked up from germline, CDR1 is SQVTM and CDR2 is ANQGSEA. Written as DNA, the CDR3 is TGCAGCGTGAGATTAGGGGGAGGCTATGGCTACACCTTC. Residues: CSVRLGGGYGYTF.

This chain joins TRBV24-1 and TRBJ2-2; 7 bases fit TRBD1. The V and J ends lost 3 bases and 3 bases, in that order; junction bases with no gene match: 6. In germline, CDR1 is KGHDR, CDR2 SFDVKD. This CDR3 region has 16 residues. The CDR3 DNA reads TGTGCCACCAGTGATGTGACAGGGAGCGACACCGGGGAGCTGTTTTTT. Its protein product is CATSDVTGSDTGELFF.

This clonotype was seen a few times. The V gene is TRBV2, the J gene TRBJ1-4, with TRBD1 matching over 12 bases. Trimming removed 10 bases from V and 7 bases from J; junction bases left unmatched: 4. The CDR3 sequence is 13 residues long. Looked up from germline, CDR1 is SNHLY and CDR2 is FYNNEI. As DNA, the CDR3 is TGTGCCACCCGGGACAGGGGGCGTGAAAAACTGTTTTTT. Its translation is CATRDRGREKLFF.

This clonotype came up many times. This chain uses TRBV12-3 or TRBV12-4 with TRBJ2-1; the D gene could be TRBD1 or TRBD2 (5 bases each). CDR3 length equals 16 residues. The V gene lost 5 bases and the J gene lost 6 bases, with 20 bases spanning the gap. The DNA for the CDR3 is TGTGCCAGCAGTCTTCGGGACCGACGATATGGCAATGAGCAGTTCTTC. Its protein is CASSLRDRRYGNEQFF.

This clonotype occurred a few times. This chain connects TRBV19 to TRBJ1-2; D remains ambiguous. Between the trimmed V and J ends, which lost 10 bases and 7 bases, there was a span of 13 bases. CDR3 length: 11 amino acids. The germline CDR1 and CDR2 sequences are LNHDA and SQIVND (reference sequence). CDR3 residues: CATGVAGGYTF. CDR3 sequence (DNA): TGTGCCACCGGAGTCGCTGGTGGCTACACCTTC.

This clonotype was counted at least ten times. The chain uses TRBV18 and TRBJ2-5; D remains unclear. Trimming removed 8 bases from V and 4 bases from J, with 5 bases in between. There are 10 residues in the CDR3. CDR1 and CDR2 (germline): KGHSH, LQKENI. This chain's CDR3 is CASSGETQYF. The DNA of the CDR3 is TGTGCCAGCAGTGGAGAGACCCAGTACTTC.

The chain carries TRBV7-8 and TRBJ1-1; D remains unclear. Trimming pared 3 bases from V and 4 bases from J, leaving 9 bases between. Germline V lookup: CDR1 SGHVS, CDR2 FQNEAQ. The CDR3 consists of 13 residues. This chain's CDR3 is CASSFGRSTEAFF. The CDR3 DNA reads TGTGCCAGCAGCTTCGGCAGAAGCACTGAAGCTTTCTTT.

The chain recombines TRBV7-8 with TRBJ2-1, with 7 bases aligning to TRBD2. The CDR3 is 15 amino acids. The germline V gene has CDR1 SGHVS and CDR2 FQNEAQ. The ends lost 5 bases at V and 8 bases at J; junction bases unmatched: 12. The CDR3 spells CASSLGTIPLDEQFF. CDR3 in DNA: TGTGCCAGCAGCCTGGGGACTATTCCCCTGGATGAGCAGTTCTTC. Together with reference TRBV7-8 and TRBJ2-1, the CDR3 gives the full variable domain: GAGVSQSPRYKVAKRGQDVALRCDPISGHVSLFWYQQALGQGPEFLTYFQNEAQLDKSGLPSDRFFAERPEGSVSTLKIQRTQQEDSAVYLCASSLGTIPLDEQFFGPGTRLTVL.

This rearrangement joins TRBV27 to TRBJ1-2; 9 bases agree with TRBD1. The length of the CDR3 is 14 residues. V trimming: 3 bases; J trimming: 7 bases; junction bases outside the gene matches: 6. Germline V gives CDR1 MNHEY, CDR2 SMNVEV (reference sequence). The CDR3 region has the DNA TGTGCCAGCAGTTTCTTAACAGGGGGCCTTGGCTACACCTTC. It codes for CASSFLTGGLGYTF.

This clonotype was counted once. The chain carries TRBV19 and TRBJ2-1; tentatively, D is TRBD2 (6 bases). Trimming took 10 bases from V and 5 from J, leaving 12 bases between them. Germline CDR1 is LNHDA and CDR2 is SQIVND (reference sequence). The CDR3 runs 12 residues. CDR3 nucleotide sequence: TGTGCCACAGGACTACCCCACAATGAGCAGTTCTTC. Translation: CATGLPHNEQFF. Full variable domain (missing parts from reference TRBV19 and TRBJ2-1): DGGITQSPKYLFRKEGQNVTLSCEQNLNHDAMYWYRQDPGQGLRLIYYSQIVNDFQKGDIAEGYSVSREKKESFPLTVTSAQKNPTAFYLCATGLPHNEQFFGPGTRLTVL.

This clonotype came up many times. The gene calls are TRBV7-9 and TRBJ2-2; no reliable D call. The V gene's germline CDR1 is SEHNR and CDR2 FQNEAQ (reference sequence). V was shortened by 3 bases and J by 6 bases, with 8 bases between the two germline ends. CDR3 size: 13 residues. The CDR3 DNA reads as TGTGCCAGCAGCTTTTATATATCCGGGGAGCTGTTTTTT. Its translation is CASSFYISGELFF.

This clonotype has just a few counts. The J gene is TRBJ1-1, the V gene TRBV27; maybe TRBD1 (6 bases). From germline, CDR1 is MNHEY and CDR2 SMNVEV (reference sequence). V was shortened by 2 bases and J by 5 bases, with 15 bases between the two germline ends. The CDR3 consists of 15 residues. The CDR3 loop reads CASSLNGGWSTEAFF. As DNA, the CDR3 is TGTGCCAGCAGTTTAAACGGGGGCTGGAGTACTGAAGCTTTCTTT.

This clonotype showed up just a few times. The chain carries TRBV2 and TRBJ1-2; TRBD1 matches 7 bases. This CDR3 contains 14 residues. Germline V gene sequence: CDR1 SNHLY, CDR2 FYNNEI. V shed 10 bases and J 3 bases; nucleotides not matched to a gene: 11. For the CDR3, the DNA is TGTGCCACCCGAAGATGGACAGGCGACTATGGCTACACCTTC. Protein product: CATRRWTGDYGYTF. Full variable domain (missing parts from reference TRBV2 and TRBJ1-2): EPEVTQTPSHQVTQMGQEVILRCVPISNHLYFYWYRQILGQKVEFLVSFYNNEISEKSEIFDDQFSVERPDGSNFTLKIRSTKLEDSAMYFCATRRWTGDYGYTFGSGTRLTVV.

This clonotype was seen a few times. CDR3 residues: CASSRNWDSYNEQFF. The CDR3 DNA reads TGTGCCAGCAGCAGGAATTGGGACTCCTACAATGAGCAGTTCTTC. This sequence joins TRBV7-8 and TRBJ2-1; D is uncertain. V was trimmed by 5 bases and J by 0 bases, leaving 11 bases between them. This CDR3 has 15 residues. Germline CDR1 and CDR2: SGHVS and FQNEAQ.

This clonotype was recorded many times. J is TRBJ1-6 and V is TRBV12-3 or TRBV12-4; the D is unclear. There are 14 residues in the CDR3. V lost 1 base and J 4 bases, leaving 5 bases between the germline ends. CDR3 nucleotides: TGTGCCAGCAGTTTAGGTCTTTATAATTCACCCCTCCACTTT. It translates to CASSLGLYNSPLHF.

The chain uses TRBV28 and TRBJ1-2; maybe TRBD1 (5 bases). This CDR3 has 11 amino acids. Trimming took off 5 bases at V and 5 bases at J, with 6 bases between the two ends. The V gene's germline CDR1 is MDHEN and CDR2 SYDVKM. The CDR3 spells CASSRGYGYTF. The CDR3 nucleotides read TGTGCCAGCAGTAGGGGTTATGGCTACACCTTC.

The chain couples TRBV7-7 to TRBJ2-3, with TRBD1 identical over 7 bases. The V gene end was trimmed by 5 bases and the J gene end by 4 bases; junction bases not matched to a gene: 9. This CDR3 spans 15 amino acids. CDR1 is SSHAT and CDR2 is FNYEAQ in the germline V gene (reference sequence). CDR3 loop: CASSINSQGADTQYF. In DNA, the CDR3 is TGTGCCAGCAGCATCAACTCTCAGGGGGCAGATACGCAGTATTTT. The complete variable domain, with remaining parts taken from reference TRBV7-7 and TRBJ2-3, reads GAGVSQSPRYKVTKRGQDVTLRCDPISSHATLYWYQQALGQGPEFLTYFNYEAQPDKSGLPSDRFSAERPEGSISTLTIQRTEQRDSAMYRCASSINSQGADTQYFGPGTRLTVL.

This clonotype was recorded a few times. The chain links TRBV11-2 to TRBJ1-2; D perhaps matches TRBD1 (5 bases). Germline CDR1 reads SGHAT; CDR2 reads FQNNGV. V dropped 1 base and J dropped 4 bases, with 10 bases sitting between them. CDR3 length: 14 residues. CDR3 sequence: CASSLVRDSYGYTF. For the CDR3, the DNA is TGTGCCAGCAGCTTAGTCAGGGACTCCTATGGCTACACCTTC.

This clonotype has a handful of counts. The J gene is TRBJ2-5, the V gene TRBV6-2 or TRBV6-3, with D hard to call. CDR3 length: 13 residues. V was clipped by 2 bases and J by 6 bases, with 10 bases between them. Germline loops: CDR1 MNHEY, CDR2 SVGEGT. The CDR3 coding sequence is TGTGCCAGCAGTTACGGGCTGCCCAAGACCCAGTACTTC. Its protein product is CASSYGLPKTQYF.

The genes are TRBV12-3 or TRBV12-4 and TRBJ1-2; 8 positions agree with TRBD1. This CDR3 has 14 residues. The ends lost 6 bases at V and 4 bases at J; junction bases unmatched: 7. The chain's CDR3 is CASSVGQGAYGYTF. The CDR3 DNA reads TGTGCCAGCAGCGTCGGACAGGGCGCCTATGGCTACACCTTC.